The 21 T cell receptor beta chains given below trace back to one sample, sequenced in a study of human T cells and chemical hapten exposure. Time point described: healthy volunteer bleed at 6 weeks. Researchers extracted total RNA from unfractionated whole blood. One entry per CDR3 protein results from TCRdb running MiXCR on the RACE reads. This table holds 30,000 to 35,000 distinct CDR3 sequences, approximately 5.5% found once. Material for sequencing was whole blood. The receptors were gathered from a human donor in good health. Some clones in this sample may be carry-over from other donors' samples.

This clonotype was seen many times. The V and J genes are TRBV7-2 and TRBJ2-5; TRBD1 aligns across 10 bases. Germline CDR1 is SGHTA and CDR2 is FQGNSA. V trimming: 3 bases; J trimming: 4 bases; junction bases outside the gene matches: 5. The CDR3 has 15 amino acids. The CDR3 reads CASSLSGTGVETQYF. In nucleotides, the CDR3 is TGTGCCAGCAGCTTGTCCGGGACAGGGGTAGAGACCCAGTACTTC.

This chain links TRBV6-1 with TRBJ2-3, with 7 bases matching TRBD2. The CDR3 totals 15 residues. With 4 bases clipped from V and 2 bases from J, the junction kept 6 bases outside the gene matches. Germline assignment: CDR1 MNHNS and CDR2 SASEGT. The CDR3 loop reads CASSGRGKITDTQYF. The CDR3 DNA follows: TGTGCCAGCAGTGGGCGGGGGAAAATCACAGATACGCAGTATTTT.

This clonotype was found a few times. The chain uses TRBV15 and TRBJ2-2, with D perhaps matching TRBD2 (5 bases). V was cut by 0 bases and J by 2 bases, with 7 bases left in between. The CDR3 covers 15 residues. Germline lookup yields CDR1 LNHNV and CDR2 YYDKDF (reference sequence). The CDR3 here is CATSREPSNTGELFF. The DNA for the CDR3 is TGTGCCACCAGCAGAGAGCCTAGCAACACCGGGGAGCTGTTTTTT.

This clonotype has ten or more counts. This chain joins TRBV28 and TRBJ2-7; D is unclear. V lost 7 bases and J 3 bases, leaving 7 bases between the germline ends. In germline, CDR1 is MDHEN, CDR2 SYDVKM. The CDR3 consists of 11 residues. The CDR3 protein is CASTDRYEQYF. In DNA, the CDR3 is TGTGCCAGCACAGATCGCTACGAGCAGTACTTC.

The V call is TRBV7-2, the J call TRBJ2-5, with D perhaps TRBD2 (5 bases). This CDR3 comprises 15 residues. V lost 7 bases to trimming and J lost 5 bases, with 20 bases between them. Looked up from germline, CDR1 is SGHTA and CDR2 is FQGNSA. For the CDR3, the DNA is TGTGCCAGCATCCTCAACCCCCCAACTAGGGAGACCCAGTACTTC. As protein: CASILNPPTRETQYF.

There are many counts of this clonotype. The rearrangement uses TRBV2 and TRBJ2-3; no definite D call. The CDR3 has 14 residues. V lost 8 bases to trimming and J lost 0 bases, with 12 bases between them. CDR1 SNHLY and CDR2 FYNNEI come from the germline V gene. Here the CDR3 DNA reads TGTGCCAGCGTCCAGGTGGCTAGCACAGATACGCAGTATTTT. Protein sequence: CASVQVASTDTQYF.

This clonotype showed up many times. J is TRBJ1-4 and V is TRBV6-5; TRBD1 aligns across 8 bases. This CDR3 contains 15 residues. The V gene's germline CDR1 is MNHEY and CDR2 SVGAGI. The ends lost 0 bases at V and 7 bases at J; junction bases unmatched: 4. CDR3 residues: CASSYSETGAEKLFF. In nucleotides, the CDR3 is TGTGCCAGCAGTTACTCTGAGACAGGGGCTGAAAAACTGTTTTTT.

This clonotype was recorded at least ten times. The chain carries TRBV20-1 and TRBJ1-6, with a weak D call TRBD1 (5 bases). V lost 4 bases and J lost 7, with 17 bases in between. Germline CDR1 reads DFQATT; CDR2 reads SNEGSKA (reference sequence). This CDR3 spans 15 amino acids. The CDR3 nucleotides are TGCAGTGCTAAAACCTTGGGGGGTGAAAATTCACCCCTCCACTTT. Translation: CSAKTLGGENSPLHF.

This clonotype turned up a few times. The chain joins TRBV7-9 to TRBJ2-3; 9 bases align to TRBD2. V gave up 3 bases and J gave up 0 bases; unmatched junction bases: 1. The CDR3 runs to 15 residues. Germline V CDR1 and CDR2: SEHNR, FQNEAQ (reference sequence). CDR3: CASSFLAGSTDTQYF. The CDR3 DNA reads as TGTGCCAGCAGCTTCCTAGCGGGGAGCACAGATACGCAGTATTTT.

As for this clonotype: A much bigger clone sits one base away, suggesting this may be a read error. This chain joins TRBV11-2 and TRBJ1-4, with D possibly TRBD1 on 5 matching bases. The CDR3 sequence is 16 residues long. Germline V lookup: CDR1 SGHAT, CDR2 FQNNGV. The ends were cut back, 4 bases at V and 3 bases at J, with 15 bases in the middle. The chain's CDR3 is CASSSEFLGANEKLFF. Written as DNA, the CDR3 is TGTGCCAGCAGCTCTGAGTTCTTAGGGGCTAATGAAAAACTGTTTTTT.

This clonotype was seen only a few times. The chain links TRBV28 to TRBJ2-5; perhaps D is TRBD1 or TRBD2 (5 bases each). V was shortened by 4 bases and J by 5 bases, with 17 bases between the two germline ends. Germline values: CDR1 MDHEN, CDR2 SYDVKM. The CDR3 is 15 residues long. The CDR3 DNA reads as TGTGCCAGCAGTTCCCCCGGGACCTTCGGGGAGACCCAGTACTTC. This encodes CASSSPGTFGETQYF.

This clonotype was counted between two and nine times. This chain joins TRBV5-1 and TRBJ2-3, with 11 nucleotides matching TRBD2. The length of the CDR3 is 13 residues. After removal of 7 bases from V and 5 bases from J, the junction contained 3 bases not matched to a gene. CDR1 and CDR2 from the germline V gene are SGHRS and YFSETQ. The CDR3 DNA is TGCGCCAGCCACCTAGCGGGGGGAGATACGCAGTATTTT. Amino acids: CASHLAGGDTQYF.

This clonotype was recorded at least ten times. The rearrangement uses TRBV2 and TRBJ2-5; TRBD2 aligns across 12 bases. Per germline, CDR1 SNHLY and CDR2 FYNNEI. The CDR3 extends over 16 amino acids. The trim removed 1 base at V and 5 bases at J, leaving 5 bases unmatched. In DNA, the CDR3 is TGTGCCAGCAGTGAAGGACTAGCGGGAGCAGGGGAGACCCAGTACTTC. Protein product: CASSEGLAGAGETQYF.

The chain joins TRBV28 to TRBJ1-1, with D unclear. Germline CDR1 is MDHEN and CDR2 is SYDVKM. This CDR3 is 12 amino acids long. V shed 1 base and J shed 7 bases, with 7 bases lying between them. In DNA, the CDR3 is TGTGCCAGCAGTTTATCTCCTGTTGAAGCTTTCTTT. This codes for CASSLSPVEAFF.

This clonotype was recorded many times. The chain has TRBV7-9 and TRBJ1-1; a possible D gene is TRBD1 (6 bases). The CDR3 sequence is 14 residues long. Germline-derived CDR1 and CDR2 are SEHNR and FQNEAQ (reference sequence). Trimming cost V 7 bases and J 4 bases, with 16 bases left between them. The CDR3 sequence is CASIIQGRVTEAFF. In DNA, the CDR3 is TGTGCCAGCATAATACAGGGCCGGGTCACTGAAGCTTTCTTT.

This clonotype has ten or more counts. The chain recombines TRBV2 with TRBJ2-5, with 8 nucleotides matching TRBD1. Germline CDR1 SNHLY, CDR2 FYNNEI. The CDR3 consists of 13 residues. Losses at the gene ends were 9 bases for V and 2 bases for J; bases not matched to a gene: 5. For the CDR3, the DNA is TGTGCCAGTGGACAGGGAGAACAAGAGACCCAGTACTTC. Translation gives CASGQGEQETQYF.

To note about this clonotype: A much larger clone lies one base from this, so it may be a read error. CDR3 residues: CVSSQDLGLVGPETQYF. As DNA, the CDR3 is TGTGTCAGCAGCCAAGATTTGGGACTAGTCGGGCCGGAGACCCAGTACTTC. The V call is TRBV4-2, the J call TRBJ2-5; 8 bases agree with TRBD2. Germline lookup yields CDR1 LGHNA and CDR2 YNFKEQ. The CDR3 contains 17 residues.

The V gene is TRBV24-1, the J gene TRBJ2-5, with 7 bases lining up with TRBD1. The CDR3 is 16 amino acids. The V segment lost 3 bases and the J segment 2 bases; nucleotides outside the gene matches: 8. The V gene's germline CDR1 is KGHDR and CDR2 SFDVKD. In DNA, the CDR3 is TGTGCCACCAGTGATCCCAAGAGACAGGGACAAGAGACCCAGTACTTC. As protein: CATSDPKRQGQETQYF.

This rearrangement joins TRBV5-1 to TRBJ1-2, with D hard to call. The CDR3 is 14 amino acids. Germline V gives CDR1 SGHRS, CDR2 YFSETQ. Between the trimmed V and J ends, which lost 5 bases and 0 bases, there was a span of 11 bases. The chain's CDR3 is CASRPTTPNYGYTF. The CDR3 bases are TGCGCCAGCAGGCCAACTACACCTAACTATGGCTACACCTTC. Combining the CDR3 with reference TRBV5-1 and TRBJ1-2 gives the whole variable domain KAGVTQTPRYLIKTRGQQVTLSCSPISGHRSVSWYQQTPGQGLQFLFEYFSETQRNKGNFPGRFSGRQFSNSRSEMNVSTLELGDSALYLCASRPTTPNYGYTFGSGTRLTVV.

At least ten counts were recorded for this clonotype. This chain uses TRBV24-1 with TRBJ2-2; D not certain. V was trimmed by 7 bases and J by 5 bases, leaving 10 bases between them. Germline CDR1 KGHDR, CDR2 SFDVKD. This CDR3 region has 13 residues. The DNA for the CDR3 is TGTGCCACCAGCGGACGGAAAACCGGGGAGCTGTTTTTT. It is translated as CATSGRKTGELFF.

The V gene is TRBV5-1, the J gene TRBJ2-3; the D gene is possibly TRBD1 (5 bases). Germline V gene lookup returns CDR1 SGHRS and CDR2 YFSETQ. Trimming cost V 5 bases and J 4 bases, with 17 bases left between them. The CDR3 length is 15 residues. DNA of the CDR3: TGCGCCAGCAGGGACGGAGCCTGGGGCGCAGATACGCAGTATTTT. Its translation is CASRDGAWGADTQYF.